One sample yielded the 13 T cell receptor beta chains listed below, sequenced in a study of T-cell memory formation after mild COVID-19. TCRdb ran MiXCR on the 5' RACE reads and lists one entry per CDR3 protein. The sample shows fewer than 450,000 distinct CDR3 sequences, under 25% of them seen only once. The sample comprised PBMCs or a T cell subset sorted from them (not recorded which). These TCRs come from an adult woman who had mild COVID-19 (a few samples of this study predate the infection). Cell type and time point are not known.

The V call is TRBV24-1, the J call TRBJ2-2; 10 bases align to TRBD2. CDR3 length: 14 amino acids. Germline CDR1 and CDR2: KGHDR and SFDVKD. Losses at the gene ends were 2 bases for V and 8 bases for J; bases not matched to a gene: 1. CDR3 DNA: TGTGCCACCAGTGATTCGACTAGCGGGGGGGAGCTGTTTTTT. It encodes CATSDSTSGGELFF.

The chain couples TRBV30 to TRBJ1-1; maybe TRBD1 (6 bases). The CDR3 is 13 amino acids. Trimming cost V 3 bases and J 4 bases, with 12 bases left between them. CDR1 GTSNPN and CDR2 SVGIG come from the germline V gene (reference sequence). The CDR3 DNA is TGTGCCTGGAGCACAGGGTTCAGCACTGAAGCTTTCTTT. This encodes CAWSTGFSTEAFF.

This clonotype has a handful of counts. The V call is TRBV5-1, the J call TRBJ2-2, with no clear D. The CDR3 consists of 15 residues. Germline CDR1 and CDR2: SGHRS and YFSETQ. The V end was cut by 0 bases, the J end by 7 bases, with 13 bases between. CDR3 loop: CASSLASRRNGELFF. The CDR3 DNA follows: TGCGCCAGCAGCTTGGCCTCACGGCGGAACGGGGAGCTGTTTTTT.

The chain recombines TRBV7-3 with TRBJ1-6; a possible D gene is TRBD1 (5 bases). Trimming cost V 1 base and J 2 bases, with 9 bases left between them. Germline values: CDR1 SGHTA, CDR2 FQGTGA. This CDR3 has 16 residues. The CDR3 protein is CASSLMGGTYNSPLHF. In DNA form, the CDR3 reads TGTGCCAGCAGCTTAATGGGGGGAACCTATAATTCACCCCTCCACTTT.

The chain uses TRBV7-9 and TRBJ2-5; a possible D gene is TRBD1 (5 bases). Germline V lookup: CDR1 SEHNR, CDR2 FQNEAQ (reference sequence). The CDR3 sequence is 14 residues long. The V end lost 1 base, the J end lost 1 base, and 7 bases lay between the germline ends. CDR3 DNA: TGTGCCAGCAGCTTAGAAGACAGCCAAGAGACCCAGTACTTC. This translates into CASSLEDSQETQYF.

This chain uses TRBV11-2 with TRBJ2-3; TRBD2 is a possible D gene (6 bases). The CDR3 spans 14 residues. Germline CDR1 SGHAT, CDR2 FQNNGV. Trimming stripped 10 bases from V and 2 bases from J, with 16 bases between. The CDR3 region has the DNA TGTGCCACCAAGCGTAGCGGCGCCACAGATACGCAGTATTTT. This translates into CATKRSGATDTQYF.

The rearrangement joins TRBV7-6 to TRBJ2-3, with 9 bases that match TRBD2. The length of the CDR3 is 15 residues. Trimming removed 5 bases from V and 0 bases from J; junction bases left unmatched: 3. Germline-derived CDR1 and CDR2 are SGHVS and FNYEAQ. CDR3 bases: TGTGCCAGCAGCATAAGCGGGGGGAGCACAGATACGCAGTATTTT. This gives the protein CASSISGGSTDTQYF.

The rearrangement joins TRBV30 to TRBJ2-7, with D tentatively TRBD2 (5 bases). Germline V lookup: CDR1 GTSNPN, CDR2 SVGIG (reference sequence). This CDR3 has 14 amino acids. The V and J ends lost 2 bases and 2 bases respectively, with 13 bases between them. CDR3 sequence reads: CAWSLKGAAYEQYF. In DNA form, the CDR3 reads TGTGCCTGGAGTCTAAAGGGAGCGGCCTACGAGCAGTACTTC.

The CDR3 spells CSARDSGRQYNEQFF. CDR3 sequence (DNA): TGCAGTGCTAGAGATAGCGGGAGGCAGTACAATGAGCAGTTCTTC. The chain employs TRBV20-1 and TRBJ2-1, with 10 nucleotides matching TRBD2. The length of the CDR3 is 15 residues. V dropped 0 bases and J dropped 4; count of bases not matched to a gene: 3. Germline assignment: CDR1 DFQATT and CDR2 SNEGSKA (reference sequence).

This clonotype has a handful of counts. CDR3 amino acids: CASRQGTGDEQFF. CDR3 DNA: TGTGCCAGCCGCCAAGGGACAGGGGATGAGCAGTTCTTC. This chain links TRBV25-1 with TRBJ2-1; TRBD1 matches 10 bases. Germline V gene sequence: CDR1 MGHDK, CDR2 SYGVNS. This CDR3 contains 13 residues. V was pared by 8 bases and J by 8 bases, with 6 bases of the junction left unmatched.

The chain carries TRBV30 and TRBJ1-1; 7 bases fit TRBD1. Germline assignment: CDR1 GTSNPN and CDR2 SVGIG (reference sequence). This CDR3 is built from 14 residues. V trimming: 8 bases; J trimming: 2 bases; junction bases outside the gene matches: 11. As DNA, the CDR3 is TGTGCCGGCTCAGGGGGGAGAGACAACACTGAAGCTTTCTTT. Translation: CAGSGGRDNTEAFF.

V is TRBV6-5 and J is TRBJ2-1, with TRBD2 as a possible D gene (5 bases). The CDR3 has 14 amino acids. Germline V CDR1 and CDR2: MNHEY, SVGAGI. Between the trimmed V and J ends, which lost 4 bases and 3 bases, there was a span of 10 bases. Written as DNA, the CDR3 is TGTGCCAGCAGTTCCCCCCGGGACTACAATGAGCAGTTCTTC. Translation gives CASSSPRDYNEQFF.

The chain couples TRBV30 to TRBJ1-1, with D tentatively TRBD1 (6 bases). CDR3 length: 13 residues. The V gene's germline CDR1 is GTSNPN and CDR2 SVGIG (reference sequence). V was cut by 5 bases and J by 4 bases, with 14 bases left in between. CDR3 nucleotides: TGTGCCTGGCAAGGACAGCTGAGCACTGAAGCTTTCTTT. Its translation is CAWQGQLSTEAFF.